This TCR beta chain was captured in a study of CD8 T cells in Susac syndrome. Whole-study findings and limits: The study recognized that the number of individuals in its TCR sequencing and HLA analysis was relatively small.

The patients serving as multiple sclerosis controls were treatment-naive. They had stable or active relapsing-remitting disease and fulfilled revised McDonald criteria. The CDR3 extends over 14 amino acids. CDR1 is MNHEY and CDR2 is SMNVEV in the germline V gene (reference sequence). Trimming stripped 6 bases from V and 6 bases from J, with 17 bases between. Regarding this clonotype: No antigen is known for it.

After extraction with the RNeasy kit, 0.5 to 1 ug of the RNA was reverse transcribed using random hexamers. TCRdb re-called the immunoSEQ multiplex PCR reads through MiXCR, storing one row per CDR3 protein. The sample comprises some 450,000 distinct CDR3 sequences, approximately 85% of which are singletons, and around 0.12% rests with the top ten. The material sequenced was CD8+ T cells from PBMCs. The genes are TRBV27 and TRBJ1-2, with a possible D match to TRBD1 (6 bases). The origin of this receptor is a human donor with multiple sclerosis. The CDR3 is CASSFGGLVNGYTF. CDR3 sequence (DNA): TGTGCCAGCAGCTTCGGGGGGCTAGTGAATGGCTACACCTTC.